The 23 T cell receptor beta chains below come from one sample, sequenced in a study of cytomegalovirus exposure and HLA in healthy donors. The primer mix had 60 Vbeta and 13 Jbeta primers. Produced via immunoSEQ multiplex PCR; TCRdb's table is partial and in-frame only. The sample comprises approximately 200,000 clones, approximately 75% of which are singletons, and more than 4% rests with the top ten. Source material: PBMCs. Receptors were obtained from a man aged 25-40 years in good health and CMV-seropositive.

The chain is built from TRBV19 and TRBJ1-5; TRBD1 aligns across 8 bases. Losses at the gene ends were 7 bases for V and 2 bases for J; bases not matched to a gene: 1. The CDR3 runs to 13 residues. CDR1 LNHDA and CDR2 SQIVND come from the germline V gene (reference sequence). The CDR3 nucleotides are TGTGCCAGTAAGGGACAGGGCAATCAGCCCCAGCATTTT. This gives the protein CASKGQGNQPQHF.

Only a few counts were recorded for this clone. The CDR3 sequence: CAISESSPSGSRHEQYF. The CDR3 DNA follows: TGTGCCATCAGTGAATCGAGCCCGAGTGGGAGCAGGCACGAGCAGTACTTC. The chain links TRBV10-3 to TRBJ2-7; maybe TRBD2 (5 bases). Germline V gives CDR1 ENHRY, CDR2 SYGVKD. Trimming cost V 3 bases and J 5 bases, with 23 bases left between them. CDR3 length: 17 residues.

The V gene is TRBV19, the J gene TRBJ1-5, with 7 nucleotides matching TRBD1. Trimming removed 2 bases from V and 6 bases from J; junction bases left unmatched: 4. The CDR3 runs 14 residues. CDR1 and CDR2 (germline): LNHDA, SQIVND (reference sequence). CDR3 nucleotides: TGTGCCAGTAGTATATTAACAGGGGCTCAGCCCCAGCATTTT. Amino acids: CASSILTGAQPQHF.

This chain connects TRBV10-3 to TRBJ1-2, with 7 bases that match TRBD1. The germline V gene encodes CDR1 ENHRY and CDR2 SYGVKD. After removal of 10 bases from V and 4 bases from J, the junction contained 9 bases not matched to a gene. This CDR3 is built from 13 residues. CDR3 residues: CASQGEVGYGYTF. The DNA for the CDR3 is TGTGCCAGTCAGGGGGAAGTCGGCTATGGCTACACCTTC.

This clone was counted a few times. This chain uses TRBV5-5 with TRBJ1-2; D is ambiguous. The CDR3 consists of 13 residues. The germline V and J ends were trimmed by 1 base and 6 bases, with 10 bases remaining between them. Germline V CDR1 and CDR2: SGHKS, YYEKEE (reference sequence). CDR3 bases: TGTGCCAGCAGCTTGACGGGGAGTGATGGCTACACCTTC. This encodes CASSLTGSDGYTF.

The chain is built from TRBV12-2 and TRBJ2-7; TRBD1 reflects the table's D call only, with no check against the DNA. TRBV12-2 is given as a pseudogene. The CDR3 is made up of 15 amino acids. This CDR3 is CASRSRDREPYEQYF. CDR3 sequence (DNA): TGTGCAAGTCGCTCTAGGGACAGGGAACCCTACGAGCAGTACTTC.

This clone appeared a few times. V is TRBV5-1 and J is TRBJ2-2; D might be TRBD2 (6 bases). This CDR3 has 16 amino acids. CDR1 and CDR2 (germline): SGHRS, YFSETQ. V was pared by 2 bases and J by 5 bases, with 16 bases between. The CDR3 spells CASSLQAGSTTGELFF. The CDR3 DNA sequence: TGCGCCAGCAGCTTACAGGCCGGGAGTACGACCGGGGAGCTGTTTTTT.

The chain links TRBV28 to TRBJ2-1, with TRBD2 identical over 9 bases. There are 15 residues in the CDR3. Unmatched junction bases numbered 14, after V lost 8 bases and J lost 9 bases. Per the germline V gene, CDR1 is MDHEN and CDR2 is SYDVKM. The CDR3 DNA reads TGTGCCAGCTCACCCGGAGTAGCGGGAGTGGTTGAGCAGTTCTTC. Amino acids: CASSPGVAGVVEQFF.

The V and J genes are TRBV6-5 and TRBJ1-1; a weak D match, TRBD1 (5 bases). This CDR3 is 13 amino acids long. Looked up from germline, CDR1 is MNHEY and CDR2 is SVGAGI. Deletions cut 5 bases from V and 8 bases from J, with 15 bases between. CDR3 nucleotides: TGTGCCAGCAGTGAAGACTCCGGGGGGGAAGCTTTCTTT. Protein: CASSEDSGGEAFF.

This clone turned up a few times. V gene TRBV5-1 combines with J gene TRBJ2-7, with TRBD2 matching 7 bases. The CDR3 is 16 residues long. Germline values: CDR1 SGHRS, CDR2 YFSETQ. The ends lost 0 bases at V and 0 bases at J; junction bases unmatched: 6. CDR3 bases: TGCGCCAGCAGCTTGGGACTAGCAGCCAGCTCCTACGAGCAGTACTTC. As protein: CASSLGLAASSYEQYF.

V usage is TRBV7-8 and J usage is TRBJ2-1; D uncertain. This CDR3 contains 14 residues. Trimming removed 3 bases from V and 0 bases from J, with 6 bases in between. The V gene's germline CDR1 is SGHVS and CDR2 FQNEAQ. The CDR3 sequence is CASSFSSSYNEQFF. The DNA of the CDR3 is TGTGCCAGCAGCTTCTCGAGCTCCTACAATGAGCAGTTCTTC.

This chain connects TRBV11-2 to TRBJ2-2; 8 positions agree with TRBD1. The CDR3 loop spans 14 amino acids. The V and J ends lost 5 bases and 7 bases, in that order; junction bases with no gene match: 6. Germline V lookup: CDR1 SGHAT, CDR2 FQNNGV. CDR3 loop: CASSATGAVGELFF. Here the CDR3 DNA reads TGTGCCAGCAGCGCGACAGGGGCCGTCGGGGAGCTGTTTTTT.

V is TRBV30 and J is TRBJ2-7; tentatively, D is TRBD1 (7 bases). The CDR3 is 14 residues long. Germline V lookup: CDR1 GTSNPN, CDR2 SVGIG (reference sequence). Trimming took 0 bases from V and 4 from J, leaving 13 bases between them. CDR3 sequence (DNA): TGTGCCTGGAGTGTCGCGGCAGGGGGGTACGAGCAGTACTTC. Translated, it gives CAWSVAAGGYEQYF.

The chain links TRBV28 to TRBJ1-1; 12 bases match TRBD1. This CDR3 has 15 amino acids. V lost 4 bases, J lost 7 bases, and 7 bases stayed unmatched. Germline CDR1 MDHEN, CDR2 SYDVKM. The CDR3 DNA follows: TGTGCCAGCAGTTCACCGGGACAGGGGGCGTATGAAGCTTTCTTT. Protein: CASSSPGQGAYEAFF.

The J gene is TRBJ1-2, the V gene TRBV7-3; TRBD1 matches at 8 bases. The J segment lost 3 bases and the V segment lost 4 bases, leaving 7 bases of the junction unmatched. Germline lookup yields CDR1 SGHTA and CDR2 FQGTGA. This CDR3 has 15 amino acids. The CDR3 nucleotides are TGTGCCAGCAGCTACGGACAGGGAGGAGACTATGGCTACACCTTC. Translation: CASSYGQGGDYGYTF. Filled out from reference TRBV7-3 and TRBJ1-2, the complete variable domain reads GAGVSQTPSNKVTEKGKYVELRCDPISGHTALYWYRQSLGQGPEFLIYFQGTGAADDSGLPNDRFFAVRPEGSVSTLKIQRTERGDSAVYLCASSYGQGGDYGYTFGSGTRLTVV.

This chain connects TRBV25-1 to TRBJ1-1, with D maybe TRBD1 (5 bases). Trimming took off 3 bases at V and 1 base at J, with 12 bases between the two ends. The CDR3 extends over 15 amino acids. The germline CDR1 and CDR2 sequences are MGHDK and SYGVNS. For the CDR3, the DNA is TGTGCCAGCAGTGATCTCGGGGGAACGAACACTGAAGCTTTCTTT. Translation gives CASSDLGGTNTEAFF.

This clone was picked up one time. The rearrangement uses TRBV30 and TRBJ1-1; no clear D. Germline-derived CDR1 and CDR2 are GTSNPN and SVGIG (reference sequence). Trimming stripped 2 bases from V and 7 bases from J, with 8 bases between. The CDR3 extends over 11 amino acids. The CDR3 region has the DNA TGTGCCTGGAGTCCCTCGGTTGAAGCTTTCTTT. Its translation: CAWSPSVEAFF.

This clone was detected only once. The junction does not match germline at one end; this may be a read error. This chain uses TRBV7-9 with TRBJ2-7, with 14 bases that match TRBD2. The CDR3 length is 15 residues. Looked up from germline, CDR1 is SEHNR and CDR2 is FQNEAQ (reference sequence). The CDR3, as DNA: TGTTCCAGCAGCTCTGGACTAGCGGGAGGATACGAGCAGTACTTC. Translated, it gives CSSSSGLAGGYEQYF.

A single count supports this clone. The rearrangement uses TRBV6-5 and TRBJ1-2; 9 bases map to TRBD1. The germline CDR1 and CDR2 sequences are MNHEY and SVGAGI. The V and J ends lost 0 bases and 11 bases, in that order; junction bases with no gene match: 10. CDR3 length equals 15 residues. The CDR3 here is CASSYSISTGGSYTF. In nucleotides, the CDR3 is TGTGCCAGCAGTTACTCGATTTCGACAGGGGGAAGTTACACCTTC.

V and J are TRBV28 and TRBJ1-5, with D maybe TRBD1 (6 bases). Trimming cost V 9 bases and J 6 bases, with 27 bases left between them. There are 17 residues in the CDR3. Germline CDR1 reads MDHEN; CDR2 reads SYDVKM. CDR3 region: CASRGRGFRYGFQPQHF. In DNA, the CDR3 is TGTGCCAGTCGGGGCAGGGGTTTTCGGTATGGATTTCAGCCCCAGCATTTT.

J is TRBJ1-4 and V is TRBV4-1, with TRBD1 as a possible D gene (5 bases). In germline, CDR1 is MGHRA, CDR2 YSYEKL. CDR3 size: 15 residues. Trimming left V 1 base short and J 6 bases short, with 12 bases between. For the CDR3, the DNA is TGCGCCAGCAGCCAAGGCAGGGCTAAAGATGAAAAACTGTTTTTT. It specifies CASSQGRAKDEKLFF.

The rearrangement uses TRBV7-2 and TRBJ1-2; D unresolved. The CDR3 runs 11 residues. Germline V gene data show CDR1 as SGHTA and CDR2 as FQGNSA. Trimming cost V 8 bases and J 3 bases, with 7 bases left between them. The CDR3 DNA reads as TGTGCCAGCCGGAGGGACTATGGCTACACCTTC. Its translation is CASRRDYGYTF.

This chain joins TRBV7-9 and TRBJ2-5, with 7 positions matching TRBD2. Germline trimming cut 3 bases from V and 4 bases from J; bases unmatched to any gene: 8. CDR3 length equals 15 residues. Germline CDR1 is SEHNR and CDR2 is FQNEAQ (reference sequence). The CDR3 reads CASSFITSERETQYF. DNA of the CDR3: TGTGCCAGCAGCTTTATTACTAGCGAACGAGAGACCCAGTACTTC.